The 3 T cell receptor beta chains in this list originate from one sample, sequenced in a study of shared clonotypes between healthy human individuals. Sequenced by immunoSEQ multiplex PCR; TCRdb stores in-frame clones only, minus some. This table holds around 990,000 clones, 60% to 85% found once. Sequenced input: memory CD4+ T cells from PBMCs. Indicated subset: CD45RA-negative fraction. These receptors were taken from a man aged 18 to 29 in good health. Some clones in this sample may be carry-over from other donors' samples.

This clone appeared many times. V and J are TRBV27 and TRBJ2-3, with TRBD2 matching 8 bases. After removal of 3 bases from V and 6 bases from J, the junction contained 11 bases not matched to a gene. The CDR3 is made up of 16 amino acids. CDR1 and CDR2 (germline): MNHEY, SMNVEV (reference sequence). Written as DNA, the CDR3 is TGTGCCAGCAGTTTTCAGCGGGAGCGTGTAGGGGATACGCAGTATTTT. It yields the protein CASSFQRERVGDTQYF.

V and J are TRBV18 and TRBJ2-2; TRBD1 might be the D (6 bases). This CDR3 comprises 14 residues. V was pared by 3 bases and J by 7 bases, with 12 bases between. Germline lookup yields CDR1 KGHSH and CDR2 LQKENI. CDR3 region: CASSPQTGDGELFF. CDR3 nucleotide sequence: TGTGCCAGCTCACCCCAGACAGGAGACGGGGAGCTGTTTTTT.

The rearrangement uses TRBV28 and TRBJ2-7; 9 bases map to TRBD2. The CDR3 is 15 amino acids. Germline V gene data show CDR1 as MDHEN and CDR2 as SYDVKM. V lost 8 bases, J lost 3 bases, and 11 bases stayed unmatched. The CDR3 DNA sequence: TGTGCCAGCCCACCGGGACTAGCAGACAACTACGAGCAGTACTTC. Protein: CASPPGLADNYEQYF.